These 11 T cell receptor beta chains were sequenced from one sample in a study of identical twins. MiXCR, applied by TCRdb to the 5' RACE reads, yields one record per CDR3 protein. There are 650,000 to 750,000 distinct CDR3 sequences in the sample; 21% occur only once, and 4% to 5.5% lies in the top ten. This sample also belongs to another study, concerning T cells expressing NK-cell markers.

The sample consisted of PBMCs. The receptors were gathered from a young woman in good health.

This clonotype appeared many times. This chain links TRBV5-1 with TRBJ1-1, with D possibly being TRBD1 (6 bases). The ends were cut back, 4 bases at V and 0 bases at J, with 16 bases in the middle. The CDR3 is 16 residues long. CDR1 is SGHRS and CDR2 is YFSETQ in the germline V gene. The CDR3 nucleotides are TGCGCCAGCAGCGGTGGCCCGGCAGGGGTGAACACTGAAGCTTTCTTT. Encoded protein: CASSGGPAGVNTEAFF.

The gene calls are TRBV9 and TRBJ1-2; TRBD1 might be the D (5 bases). CDR1 is SGDLS and CDR2 is YYNGEE in the germline V gene. The CDR3 covers 13 residues. V was trimmed by 4 bases and J by 3 bases, leaving 10 bases between them. The CDR3 sequence: CASSTGAHYGYTF. The CDR3 DNA reads TGTGCCAGCAGCACCGGGGCCCACTATGGCTACACCTTC.

This clonotype has a single count. This chain links TRBV24-1 with TRBJ2-1; D is perhaps TRBD2 (6 bases). The CDR3 is 14 residues long. The germline V and J ends were trimmed by 7 bases and 5 bases, with 14 bases remaining between them. The V gene's germline CDR1 is KGHDR and CDR2 SFDVKD. CDR3 in amino acids: CATSQGSGDNEQFF. CDR3 DNA sequence: TGTGCCACCAGCCAGGGATCGGGGGACAATGAGCAGTTCTTC.

The V gene is TRBV9, the J gene TRBJ1-1, with TRBD1 matching over 7 bases. This CDR3 comprises 14 residues. The germline V gene encodes CDR1 SGDLS and CDR2 YYNGEE. J lost 3 bases, V lost 2 bases, and 4 bases had no gene match. The CDR3 coding sequence is TGTGCCAGCAGCGTCGTCAGGGGGGACACTGAAGCTTTCTTT. Protein product: CASSVVRGDTEAFF.

The rearrangement uses TRBV20-1 and TRBJ2-5, with a weak D call TRBD2 (5 bases). The germline gives CDR1 DFQATT, CDR2 SNEGSKA (reference sequence). Trimming pared 3 bases from V and 0 bases from J, leaving 11 bases between. The CDR3 is 14 amino acids. In DNA form, the CDR3 reads TGCAGTGCTAGCGGGGTGGGGTACCAAGAGACCCAGTACTTC. This translates into CSASGVGYQETQYF.

The chain employs TRBV4-2 and TRBJ2-3; 9 nucleotides line up with TRBD2. The CDR3 runs 17 residues. J lost 0 bases, V lost 0 bases, and 4 bases had no gene match. Looked up from germline, CDR1 is LGHNA and CDR2 is YNFKEQ. CDR3 coding DNA: TGTGCCAGCAGCCAAGATGGGCTAGCGGGGAGCACAGATACGCAGTATTTT. This codes for CASSQDGLAGSTDTQYF.

The J gene is TRBJ2-3, the V gene TRBV9; the D gene is possibly TRBD2 (5 bases). This CDR3 is 15 amino acids long. Germline V lookup: CDR1 SGDLS, CDR2 YYNGEE. V lost 0 bases, J lost 2 bases, and 10 bases lay in between. CDR3 nucleotides: TGTGCCAGCAGCGTAGGGGGAGTCGACACAGATACGCAGTATTTT. Encoded protein: CASSVGGVDTDTQYF.

The V and J genes are TRBV5-1 and TRBJ2-7; a possible D gene is TRBD1 (5 bases). V was trimmed by 7 bases and J by 0 bases, leaving 14 bases between them. Germline lookup yields CDR1 SGHRS and CDR2 YFSETQ. This CDR3 spans 14 amino acids. The DNA for the CDR3 is TGCGCCAGCCGTATACAGGTCGCCTCCTACGAGCAGTACTTC. Amino acids: CASRIQVASYEQYF.

This clonotype was found a few times. The chain uses TRBV5-1 and TRBJ1-1; D gene uncertain. The CDR3 is made up of 13 amino acids. The V end was cut by 3 bases, the J end by 3 bases, with 9 bases between. CDR1 and CDR2 from the germline V gene are SGHRS and YFSETQ. The CDR3 region has the DNA TGCGCCAGCAGCTCAACTCAGTACACTGAAGCTTTCTTT. It encodes CASSSTQYTEAFF.

In its sample, this clonotype was seen many times. CDR3 bases: TGCAGCGTTGGATCTCTTTCTACTGAAGCTTTCTTT. It yields the protein CSVGSLSTEAFF. The chain is built from TRBV29-1 and TRBJ1-1; D gene uncertain. The CDR3 length is 12 residues. Germline CDR1 is SQVTM and CDR2 is ANQGSEA. Trimming cost V 4 bases and J 5 bases, with 11 bases left between them.

V usage is TRBV5-1 and J usage is TRBJ2-7; TRBD2 agrees at 10 bases. V shed 4 bases and J 7 bases; nucleotides not matched to a gene: 8. This CDR3 is 14 amino acids long. Per the germline V gene, CDR1 is SGHRS and CDR2 is YFSETQ. The CDR3 DNA reads as TGCGCCAGCAGCCTGTCGGGACTAGCGTTTGAGCAGTACTTC. Its protein is CASSLSGLAFEQYF.